This TCR beta chain was identified in a study of CD8 T cells in ankylosing spondylitis (dated by TCRdb to 2017 to 2019). About the full investigation: The study set out to find disease-linked TCR variants by profiling T cell receptor beta repertoires in ankylosing spondylitis patients and healthy donors. The whole study cohort included over 85 healthy donors and 25 ankylosing spondylitis patients. Samples of peripheral blood were taken, and for ankylosing spondylitis patients, synovial fluid was collected as well.

This clonotype was seen more than once but under ten times. Its antigen has not been determined. No base quality information exists; no much larger clone differs at one position. This sample was sequenced with an Illumina HiSeq 2500. TCR beta libraries were prepared by quantitative 5'-RACE with molecular barcodes. The paper's data handling went like this. A new computational method based on a probabilistic model of VDJ rearrangement was used to identify disease-linked TCR variants. The raw public data were reprocessed by TCRdb itself: fastp quality trimming at Q25, MiXCR clonotype calling, in-frame beta chains only. Every entry covers one CDR3 protein and lists the most common genes and DNA from its rows. TCRdb, not the authors, supplied the V and J calls. In this sample the table shows about 240,000 distinct CDR3 sequences, over 8.5% of which occur a single time. The leading ten clones occupy nearly 7% of the sample.

What the research found in general, with its limitations: Some motif variants were previously reported in synovial fluid and blood of reactive arthritis patients, suggesting common disease-initiation mechanisms. According to the report, matched synovial fluid samples from ankylosing spondylitis patients were significantly enriched for the disease-linked clones. A TCR beta motif of several highly homologous amino acid variants appeared characteristic of blood from ankylosing spondylitis patients. The disease-linked clones showed a CD8+ phenotype and occurred at relatively low frequencies in peripheral blood.

Sequencing was done on a sample of blood, either unsorted or a sorted T cell fraction (not recorded which). This receptor was taken from a male donor with ankylosing spondylitis or in good health (not recorded which).

The CDR3 protein: CASSQGAGYSPLHF. The nucleotides read TGTGCCAGCAGTCAGGGTGCGGGATACTCACCCCTCCACTTT. The chain uses TRBV6-1 and TRBJ1-6; a weak D assignment points to TRBD1 (5 bases agree). The germline V gene supplies CDR1 MNHNS and CDR2 SASEGT. From cysteine to phenylalanine, the CDR3 is 14 amino acids long. This entry keeps only the CDR3 DNA: 42 bases, framed from base 1. Trimming costs V 5 bases and J 10 bases, and their ends lie 15 bases apart.